The 26 T cell receptor beta chains listed next were all sequenced from one sample in a study of cytomegalovirus exposure and HLA in healthy donors. Sequenced by immunoSEQ multiplex PCR; TCRdb stores in-frame clones only, minus some. The sample includes around 80,000 clones, about 95% seen only once; the top ten take 0.55% to 0.75%. The sequenced sample consisted of PBMCs. These receptors were taken from a woman under 30 in good health and CMV-seronegative.

This CDR3 is CASSLGTGQKETQYF. The CDR3 DNA is TGTGCCAGCAGCTTAGGGACAGGACAGAAAGAGACCCAGTACTTC. The chain couples TRBV7-9 to TRBJ2-5; TRBD1 matches 7 bases. This CDR3 is built from 15 residues. The germline gives CDR1 SEHNR, CDR2 FQNEAQ (reference sequence). V lost 1 base and J lost 3; bases outside the gene matches: 5. The whole variable domain, remainder taken from reference TRBV7-9 and TRBJ2-5, is DTGVSQNPRHKITKRGQNVTFRCDPISEHNRLYWYRQTLGQGPEFLTYFQNEAQLEKSRLLSDRFSAERPKGSFSTLEIQRTEQGDSAMYLCASSLGTGQKETQYFGPGTRLLVL.

The V and J genes are TRBV19 and TRBJ1-1, with 7 bases fitting TRBD1. The V gene's germline CDR1 is LNHDA and CDR2 SQIVND (reference sequence). The V gene end was trimmed by 0 bases and the J gene end by 5 bases; junction bases not matched to a gene: 3. The CDR3 contains 14 residues. The CDR3, as DNA: TGTGCCAGTAGTATAGATGCAGGGGGAACTGAAGCTTTCTTT. Translated: CASSIDAGGTEAFF.

The gene calls are TRBV7-2 and TRBJ2-1; possibly TRBD1 for D (6 bases). Trimming left V 2 bases short and J 2 bases short, with 10 bases between. Looked up from germline, CDR1 is SGHTA and CDR2 is FQGNSA. The CDR3 has 15 amino acids. CDR3: CASSLPGVTYNEQFF. Here the CDR3 DNA reads TGTGCCAGCAGCTTACCAGGGGTGACCTACAATGAGCAGTTCTTC.

The rearrangement joins TRBV2 to TRBJ2-5; D possibly corresponds to TRBD2 (6 bases). CDR3 length: 13 amino acids. The germline V gene encodes CDR1 SNHLY and CDR2 FYNNEI. V lost 3 bases to trimming and J lost 3 bases, with 8 bases between them. CDR3 sequence (DNA): TGTGCCAGCAGTGATCGGAGGGAAGAGACCCAGTACTTC. This codes for CASSDRREETQYF. Together with reference TRBV2 and TRBJ2-5, the CDR3 gives the full variable domain: EPEVTQTPSHQVTQMGQEVILRCVPISNHLYFYWYRQILGQKVEFLVSFYNNEISEKSEIFDDQFSVERPDGSNFTLKIRSTKLEDSAMYFCASSDRREETQYFGPGTRLLVL.

V gene TRBV5-1 combines with J gene TRBJ2-1; 10 bases match TRBD1. V gave up 3 bases and J gave up 8 bases; unmatched junction bases: 17. Germline loops: CDR1 SGHRS, CDR2 YFSETQ. This CDR3 contains 18 residues. Here the CDR3 DNA reads TGCGCCAGCAGCTCTCCCCTTGGACAGGGGGTCGGGTGGGATGAGCAGTTCTTC. Its translation is CASSSPLGQGVGWDEQFF.

The rearrangement joins TRBV30 to TRBJ2-3, with 10 bases aligning to TRBD2. The germline CDR1 and CDR2 sequences are GTSNPN and SVGIG (reference sequence). Trimming took 4 bases from V and 5 from J; bases not matched to a gene: 3. The CDR3 has 13 residues. CDR3 coding DNA: TGTGCCTGGACTAGCGGGAGAGAAGATACGCAGTATTTT. Protein: CAWTSGREDTQYF.

The chain couples TRBV6-6 to TRBJ1-1; unclear D gene. The V end lost 2 bases, the J end lost 8 bases, and 6 bases lay between the germline ends. CDR3 length: 11 amino acids. The germline gives CDR1 MNHNY, CDR2 SVGAGI (reference sequence). In DNA form, the CDR3 reads TGTGCCAGCAGTTACGTCAGGGAAGCTTTCTTT. Residues: CASSYVREAFF.

This chain joins TRBV6-5 and TRBJ2-5; TRBD2 agrees at 7 bases. Germline values: CDR1 MNHEY, CDR2 SVGAGI. This CDR3 spans 14 amino acids. The junction had 7 bases not matched to a gene; V was cut back by 2 bases and J by 7 bases. The chain's CDR3 is CASSYRGGEGTQYF. DNA for the CDR3: TGTGCCAGCAGTTACCGTGGGGGGGAGGGGACCCAGTACTTC.

This chain joins TRBV28 and TRBJ2-5, with D hard to call. Germline V CDR1 and CDR2: MDHEN, SYDVKM. The CDR3 length is 12 residues. V lost 5 bases and J lost 9, with 13 bases in between. The CDR3 loop is CASSTGSVAQYF. For the CDR3, the DNA is TGTGCCAGCAGTACGGGTAGTGTGGCCCAGTACTTC.

The V call is TRBV5-1, the J call TRBJ2-7; 7 bases agree with TRBD2. The V gene's germline CDR1 is SGHRS and CDR2 YFSETQ. The CDR3 runs to 15 residues. The V and J ends lost 1 base and 2 bases, in that order; junction bases with no gene match: 6. CDR3 DNA: TGCGCCAGCAGCTTGATGGCTAGCGGAACCTACGAGCAGTACTTC. The encoded protein is CASSLMASGTYEQYF.

The genes are TRBV13 and TRBJ2-5, with D maybe TRBD2 (6 bases). V lost 2 bases and J lost 5, with 18 bases in between. CDR1 is PRHDT and CDR2 is FYEKMQ in the germline V gene (reference sequence). The CDR3 has 16 residues. Here the CDR3 DNA reads TGTGCCAGCAGCTTACTGGAGGGTGGGAAAGAGGAGACCCAGTACTTC. It specifies CASSLLEGGKEETQYF.

The sample holds one count of this clone. The V call is TRBV11-2, the J call TRBJ2-1; D unresolved. This CDR3 has 13 residues. V was cut by 4 bases and J by 8 bases, with 12 bases left in between. Germline lookup yields CDR1 SGHAT and CDR2 FQNNGV. The CDR3: CASSSLQRDEQFF. In nucleotides, the CDR3 is TGTGCCAGCAGCTCACTGCAACGTGATGAGCAGTTCTTC.

V usage is TRBV13 and J usage is TRBJ2-7, with 9 bases aligning to TRBD1. Looked up from germline, CDR1 is PRHDT and CDR2 is FYEKMQ (reference sequence). V lost 4 bases to trimming and J lost 0 bases; unmatched junction nucleotides: 4. This CDR3 is built from 15 residues. The CDR3 DNA is TGTGCCAGCAGCTCCGGGACAGGGATCTCCTACGAGCAGTACTTC. Residues: CASSSGTGISYEQYF.

The genes are TRBV5-4 and TRBJ2-7, with 8 bases identical to TRBD2. The CDR3 loop spans 15 amino acids. From germline, CDR1 is SGHNT and CDR2 YYREEE (reference sequence). J was trimmed by 0 bases and V by 1 base; bases with no gene match: 3. CDR3 sequence: CASSLSGGFSYEQYF. The CDR3 region has the DNA TGTGCCAGCAGCTTGTCGGGAGGGTTCTCCTACGAGCAGTACTTC. The complete variable domain, with remaining parts taken from reference TRBV5-4 and TRBJ2-7, reads ETGVTQSPTHLIKTRGQQVTLRCSSQSGHNTVSWYQQALGQGPQFIFQYYREEENGRGNFPPRFSGLQFPNYSSELNVNALELDDSALYLCASSLSGGFSYEQYFGPGTRLTVT.

The CDR3 here is CASSAGTSGTDTQYF. Written as DNA, the CDR3 is TGTGCCAGCAGCGCCGGGACTAGCGGCACAGATACGCAGTATTTT. The J gene is TRBJ2-3, the V gene TRBV9; 10 bases fit TRBD2. This CDR3 is 15 amino acids long. J gave up 1 base and V 3 bases, and 2 bases lay outside the gene matches. Germline V gene data show CDR1 as SGDLS and CDR2 as YYNGEE.

This rearrangement joins TRBV19 to TRBJ2-5; possible D gene TRBD2, 6 bases. The CDR3 covers 14 residues. Germline V gene lookup returns CDR1 LNHDA and CDR2 SQIVND (reference sequence). V was clipped by 3 bases and J by 5 bases, with 13 bases between them. For the CDR3, the DNA is TGTGCCAGTAGTATTTCATGGAGGGCGGAGACCCAGTACTTC. This gives the protein CASSISWRAETQYF.

This chain links TRBV9 with TRBJ2-1; 7 nucleotides align to TRBD2. CDR1 is SGDLS and CDR2 is YYNGEE in the germline V gene. The CDR3 spans 15 residues. The V and J ends lost 4 bases and 7 bases, in that order; junction bases with no gene match: 11. CDR3 residues: CASSPEGRALNEQFF. In nucleotides, the CDR3 is TGTGCCAGCAGCCCCGAGGGGAGGGCCCTTAATGAGCAGTTCTTC.

The chain has TRBV27 and TRBJ2-7, with TRBD1 matching 9 bases. The V segment lost 6 bases and the J segment 3 bases; nucleotides outside the gene matches: 6. Germline V CDR1 and CDR2: MNHEY, SMNVEV (reference sequence). This CDR3 comprises 14 residues. DNA of the CDR3: TGTGCCAGCAGACCGGGACAGGGATTCTACGAGCAGTACTTC. Its translation is CASRPGQGFYEQYF.

V usage is TRBV4-3 and J usage is TRBJ1-1, with 11 positions matching TRBD1. The V gene's germline CDR1 is LGHNA and CDR2 YSLEER. Trimming cost V 4 bases and J 2 bases; bases outside gene matches: 3. The CDR3 contains 15 residues. The chain's CDR3 is CASSRDRGGNTEAFF. The DNA for the CDR3 is TGCGCCAGCAGCCGGGACAGGGGGGGAAACACTGAAGCTTTCTTT.

The chain employs TRBV5-1 and TRBJ2-4; D ambiguous. Trimming cost V 0 bases and J 8 bases, with 21 bases left between them. The length of the CDR3 is 17 residues. The V gene's germline CDR1 is SGHRS and CDR2 YFSETQ. Written as DNA, the CDR3 is TGCGCCAGCAGCTTGGCCGGCGACGGATACGGAGTGGACATTCAGTACTTC. Translation: CASSLAGDGYGVDIQYF.

The chain has TRBV5-4 and TRBJ2-2, with 7 bases aligning to TRBD2. The germline V gene encodes CDR1 SGHNT and CDR2 YYREEE (reference sequence). The V and J ends lost 4 bases and 5 bases, in that order; junction bases with no gene match: 8. CDR3 length: 15 residues. CDR3 bases: TGTGCCAGCAGCGGCGCGCGGGGGAGGACCGGGGAGCTGTTTTTT. Translated: CASSGARGRTGELFF.

The CDR3 region is CASSYWAGEGTEAFF. In DNA, the CDR3 is TGTGCCAGCAGTTACTGGGCAGGGGAAGGCACTGAAGCTTTCTTT. The chain joins TRBV6-5 to TRBJ1-1; possibly TRBD1 for D (6 bases). Germline V CDR1 and CDR2: MNHEY, SVGAGI. Trimming stripped 1 base from V and 4 bases from J, with 13 bases between. This CDR3 is built from 15 residues.

The rearrangement uses TRBV5-1 and TRBJ1-2; the D gene is possibly TRBD1 (5 bases). V lost 0 bases, J lost 5 bases, and 11 bases lay in between. The CDR3 covers 14 residues. From germline, CDR1 is SGHRS and CDR2 YFSETQ. CDR3 residues: CASSLVGPGYGYTF. The CDR3 nucleotides read TGCGCCAGCAGCTTGGTAGGGCCAGGGTATGGCTACACCTTC.

V gene TRBV11-3 combines with J gene TRBJ1-3, with a possible D match to TRBD1 (6 bases). Trimming pared 5 bases from V and 0 bases from J, leaving 8 bases between. Germline V CDR1 and CDR2: SGHNT, YENEEA. The CDR3 consists of 14 residues. CDR3 sequence (DNA): TGTGCCAGCAGCCGAGGGGGCTCTGGAAACACCATATATTTT. This sequence encodes CASSRGGSGNTIYF.

For the CDR3, the DNA is TGTGCCAGCAGTCCCCCTGGCAGGTTGAACTATGGCTACACCTTC. It specifies CASSPPGRLNYGYTF. The chain carries TRBV7-8 and TRBJ1-2; no definite D call. Germline V gene sequence: CDR1 SGHVS, CDR2 FQNEAQ. V gave up 6 bases and J gave up 2 bases, with 16 bases separating them. The CDR3 extends over 15 amino acids.

The rearrangement joins TRBV21-1 to TRBJ2-6; the DNA was not used to check the table's D call, TRBD1. TRBV21-1 is annotated as a pseudogene. This CDR3 contains 14 residues. CDR3 loop: CASSATRGFNVLTF. The CDR3 DNA reads TGTGCCAGCAGCGCCACCAGGGGGTTCAACGTCCTGACTTTC.